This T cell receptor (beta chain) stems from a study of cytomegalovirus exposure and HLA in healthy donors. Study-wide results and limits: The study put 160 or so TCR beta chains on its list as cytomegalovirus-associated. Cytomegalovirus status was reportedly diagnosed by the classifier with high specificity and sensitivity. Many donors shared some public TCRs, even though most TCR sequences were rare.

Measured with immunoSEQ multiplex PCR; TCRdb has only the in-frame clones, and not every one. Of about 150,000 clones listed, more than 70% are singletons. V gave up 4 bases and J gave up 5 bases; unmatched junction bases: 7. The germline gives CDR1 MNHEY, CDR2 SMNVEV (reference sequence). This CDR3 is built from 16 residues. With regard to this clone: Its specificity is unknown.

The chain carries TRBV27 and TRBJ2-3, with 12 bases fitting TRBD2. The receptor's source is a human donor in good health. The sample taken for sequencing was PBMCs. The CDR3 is CASSSSLGLAGDTQYF. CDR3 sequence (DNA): TGTGCCAGCAGTTCCTCCCTGGGACTAGCGGGAGATACGCAGTATTTT.